This section outlines one TCR beta chain sequence together with its context. UMIs were included in TCR beta cDNA generated by 5'RACE template switching. From the 5' RACE reads, TCRdb lists one entry per CDR3 protein and no DNA. Its clone listing holds about 170,000 distinct CDR3 sequences. The CDR3 length is 14 residues. CDR1 and CDR2 (germline): MNHEY, SVGAGI. The data derive from a study of T cells expressing NK-cell markers. The V gene is TRBV6-5, the J gene TRBJ2-7; TCRdb indicates TRBD1, and absent DNA this call remains unverified. The clonotype comes from a man aged 18-70 years in good health. The specimen sequenced was blood T cells: a sorted CD56 or NKG2C T cell subset, CD4+ or CD8+ T cells, or bulk PBMC T cells (not recorded which). The CDR3 loop is CASSYLQARDEQYF.